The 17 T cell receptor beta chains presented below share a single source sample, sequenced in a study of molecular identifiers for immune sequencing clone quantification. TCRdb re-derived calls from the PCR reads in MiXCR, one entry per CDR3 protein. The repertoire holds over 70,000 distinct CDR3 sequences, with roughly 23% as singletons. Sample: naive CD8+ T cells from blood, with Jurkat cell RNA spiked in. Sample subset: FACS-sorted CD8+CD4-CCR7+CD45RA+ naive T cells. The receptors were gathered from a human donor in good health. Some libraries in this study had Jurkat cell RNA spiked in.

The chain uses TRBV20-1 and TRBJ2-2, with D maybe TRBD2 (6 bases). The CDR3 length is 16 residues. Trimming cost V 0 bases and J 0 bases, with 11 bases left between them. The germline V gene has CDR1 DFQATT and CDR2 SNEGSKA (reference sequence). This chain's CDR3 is CSARDRKRANTGELFF. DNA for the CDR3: TGCAGTGCTAGAGATCGGAAGCGGGCGAACACCGGGGAGCTGTTTTTT.

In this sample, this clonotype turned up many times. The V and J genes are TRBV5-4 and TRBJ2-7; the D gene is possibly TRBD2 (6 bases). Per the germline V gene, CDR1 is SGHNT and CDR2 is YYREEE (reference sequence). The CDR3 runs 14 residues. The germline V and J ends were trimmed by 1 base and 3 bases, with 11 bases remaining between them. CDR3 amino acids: CASSLWGLIYEQYF. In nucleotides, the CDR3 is TGTGCCAGCAGCTTGTGGGGACTTATCTACGAGCAGTACTTC.

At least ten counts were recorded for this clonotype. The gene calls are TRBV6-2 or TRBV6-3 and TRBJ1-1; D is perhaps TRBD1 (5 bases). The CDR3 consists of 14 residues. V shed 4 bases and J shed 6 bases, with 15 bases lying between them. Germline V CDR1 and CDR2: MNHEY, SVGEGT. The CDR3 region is CASSSRQNGPEAFF. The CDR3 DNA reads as TGTGCCAGCAGTTCAAGACAGAATGGCCCTGAAGCTTTCTTT.

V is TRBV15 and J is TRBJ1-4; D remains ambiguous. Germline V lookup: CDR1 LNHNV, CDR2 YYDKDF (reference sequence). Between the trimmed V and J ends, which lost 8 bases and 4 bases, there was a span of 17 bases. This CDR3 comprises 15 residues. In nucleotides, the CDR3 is TGTGCCACCCGCTCCCCAGAGACTCGTAATGAAAAACTGTTTTTT. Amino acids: CATRSPETRNEKLFF.

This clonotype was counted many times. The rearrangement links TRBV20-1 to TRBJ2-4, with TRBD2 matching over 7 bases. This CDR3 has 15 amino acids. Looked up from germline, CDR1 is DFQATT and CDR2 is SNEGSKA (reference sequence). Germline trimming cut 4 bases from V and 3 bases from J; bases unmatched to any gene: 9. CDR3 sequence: CSAKSWREGKNIQYF. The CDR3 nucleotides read TGCAGTGCTAAAAGCTGGAGGGAGGGCAAAAACATTCAGTACTTC.

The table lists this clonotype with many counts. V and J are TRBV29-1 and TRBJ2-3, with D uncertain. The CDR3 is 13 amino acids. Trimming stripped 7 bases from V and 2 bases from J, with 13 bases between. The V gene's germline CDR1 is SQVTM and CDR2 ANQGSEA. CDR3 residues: CSESGPYTDTQYF. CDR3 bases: TGCAGCGAATCCGGGCCCTACACAGATACGCAGTATTTT.

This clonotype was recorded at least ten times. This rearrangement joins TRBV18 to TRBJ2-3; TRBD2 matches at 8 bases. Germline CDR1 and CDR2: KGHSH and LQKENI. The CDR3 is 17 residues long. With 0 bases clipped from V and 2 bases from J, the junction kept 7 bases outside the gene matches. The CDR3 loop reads CASSPPFSGTSTDTQYF. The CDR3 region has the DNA TGTGCCAGCTCACCACCGTTTAGCGGGACCTCCACAGATACGCAGTATTTT.

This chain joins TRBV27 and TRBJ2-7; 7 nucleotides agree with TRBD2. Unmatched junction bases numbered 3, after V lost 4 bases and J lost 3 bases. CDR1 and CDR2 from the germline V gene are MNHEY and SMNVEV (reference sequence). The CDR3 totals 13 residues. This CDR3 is CASSSGGGYEQYF. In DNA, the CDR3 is TGTGCCAGCAGTTCAGGCGGGGGCTACGAGCAGTACTTC.

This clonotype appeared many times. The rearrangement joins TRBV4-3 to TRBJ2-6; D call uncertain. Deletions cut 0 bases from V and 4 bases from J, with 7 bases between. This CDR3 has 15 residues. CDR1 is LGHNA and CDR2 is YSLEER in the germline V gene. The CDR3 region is CASSQDLGGANVLTF. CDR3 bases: TGCGCCAGCAGCCAAGATCTTGGAGGGGCCAACGTCCTGACTTTC.

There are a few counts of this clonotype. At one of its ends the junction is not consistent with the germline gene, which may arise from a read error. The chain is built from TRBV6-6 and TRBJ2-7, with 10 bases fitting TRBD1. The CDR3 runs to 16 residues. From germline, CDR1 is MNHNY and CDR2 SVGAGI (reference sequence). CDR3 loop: CASSDSRTGGWDEQYF. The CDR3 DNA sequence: TGTGCCAGCAGTGACTCTAGGACAGGGGGATGGGACGAGCAGTACTTC.

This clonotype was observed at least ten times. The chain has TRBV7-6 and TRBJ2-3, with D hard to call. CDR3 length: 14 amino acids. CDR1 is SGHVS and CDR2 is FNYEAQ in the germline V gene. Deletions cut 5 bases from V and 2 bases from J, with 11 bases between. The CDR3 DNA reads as TGTGCCAGCAGCCCTCCTCACAACACAGATACGCAGTATTTT. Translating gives CASSPPHNTDTQYF.

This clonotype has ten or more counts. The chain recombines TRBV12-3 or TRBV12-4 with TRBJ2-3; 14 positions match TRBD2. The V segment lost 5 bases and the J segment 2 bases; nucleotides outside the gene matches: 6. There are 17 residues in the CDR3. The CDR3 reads CASSTGTSGGPTDTQYF. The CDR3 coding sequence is TGTGCCAGCAGTACTGGGACTAGCGGGGGCCCCACAGATACGCAGTATTTT.

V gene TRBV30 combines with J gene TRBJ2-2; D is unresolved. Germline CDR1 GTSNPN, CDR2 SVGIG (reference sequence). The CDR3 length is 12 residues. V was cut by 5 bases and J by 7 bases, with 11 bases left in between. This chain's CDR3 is CAWDVFGGELFF. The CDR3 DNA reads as TGTGCCTGGGACGTATTTGGCGGGGAGCTGTTTTTT.

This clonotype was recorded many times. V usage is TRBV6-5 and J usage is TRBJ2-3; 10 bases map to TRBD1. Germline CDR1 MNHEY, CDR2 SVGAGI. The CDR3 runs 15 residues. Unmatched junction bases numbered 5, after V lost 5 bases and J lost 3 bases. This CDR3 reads CASSQTGGGTDTQYF. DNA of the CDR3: TGTGCCAGCAGTCAGACAGGGGGCGGGACAGATACGCAGTATTTT.

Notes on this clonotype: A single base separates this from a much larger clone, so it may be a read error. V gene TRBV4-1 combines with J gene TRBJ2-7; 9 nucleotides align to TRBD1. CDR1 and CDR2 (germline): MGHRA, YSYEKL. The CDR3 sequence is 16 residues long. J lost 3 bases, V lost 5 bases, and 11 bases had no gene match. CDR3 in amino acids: CASSETPGQGFYEQYF. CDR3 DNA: TGCGCCAGCAGCGAAACTCCCGGACAGGGGTTCTACGAGCAGTACTTC.

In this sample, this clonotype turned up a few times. Here the CDR3 DNA reads TGTGCCTGGAGTACGCTAATGGAGACCCAGTACTTC. Translation: CAWSTLMETQYF. V usage is TRBV30 and J usage is TRBJ2-5; D is ambiguous. Germline V lookup: CDR1 GTSNPN, CDR2 SVGIG (reference sequence). CDR3 size: 12 residues. V was cut by 2 bases and J by 5 bases, with 9 bases left in between.

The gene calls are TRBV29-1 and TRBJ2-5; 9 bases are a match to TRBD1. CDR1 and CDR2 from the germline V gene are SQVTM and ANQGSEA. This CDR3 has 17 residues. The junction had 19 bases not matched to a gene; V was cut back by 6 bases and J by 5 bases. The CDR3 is CSVKTAEQGAWQETQYF. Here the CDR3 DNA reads TGCAGCGTCAAAACAGCGGAACAGGGGGCTTGGCAGGAGACCCAGTACTTC.